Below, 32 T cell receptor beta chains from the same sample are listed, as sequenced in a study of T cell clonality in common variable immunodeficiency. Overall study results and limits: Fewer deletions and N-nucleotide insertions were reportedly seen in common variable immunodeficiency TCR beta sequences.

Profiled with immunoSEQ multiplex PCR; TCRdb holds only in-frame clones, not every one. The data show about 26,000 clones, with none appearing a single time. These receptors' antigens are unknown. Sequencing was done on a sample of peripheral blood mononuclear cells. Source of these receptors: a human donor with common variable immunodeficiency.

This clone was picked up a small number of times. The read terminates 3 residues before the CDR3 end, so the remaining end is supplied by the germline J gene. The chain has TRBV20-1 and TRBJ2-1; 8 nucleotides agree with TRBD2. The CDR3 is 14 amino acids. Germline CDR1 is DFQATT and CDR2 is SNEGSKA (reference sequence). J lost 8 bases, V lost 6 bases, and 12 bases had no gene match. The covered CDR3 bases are TGCAGTGCGACCGGACTAGCTTTTATGTATGAG. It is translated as CSATGLAFMYE. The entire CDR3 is CSATGLAFMYEQFF.

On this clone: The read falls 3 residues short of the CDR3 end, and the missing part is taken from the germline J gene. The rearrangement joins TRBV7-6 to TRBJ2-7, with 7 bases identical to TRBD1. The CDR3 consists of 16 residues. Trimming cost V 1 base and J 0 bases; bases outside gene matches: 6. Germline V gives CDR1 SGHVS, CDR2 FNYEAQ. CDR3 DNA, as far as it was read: TGTGCCAGCAGCTTAGGGAACAGGGGTGCCTCCTACGAG. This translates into CASSLGNRGASYE. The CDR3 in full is CASSLGNRGASYEQYF.

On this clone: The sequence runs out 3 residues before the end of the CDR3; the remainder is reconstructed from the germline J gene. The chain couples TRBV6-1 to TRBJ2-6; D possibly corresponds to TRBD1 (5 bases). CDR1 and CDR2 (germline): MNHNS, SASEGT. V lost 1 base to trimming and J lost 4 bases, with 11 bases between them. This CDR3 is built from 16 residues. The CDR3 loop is CASSEVVGAGANVLTF. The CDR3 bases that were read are TGTGCCAGCAGTGAAGTTGTAGGGGCCGGGGCCAACGTC.

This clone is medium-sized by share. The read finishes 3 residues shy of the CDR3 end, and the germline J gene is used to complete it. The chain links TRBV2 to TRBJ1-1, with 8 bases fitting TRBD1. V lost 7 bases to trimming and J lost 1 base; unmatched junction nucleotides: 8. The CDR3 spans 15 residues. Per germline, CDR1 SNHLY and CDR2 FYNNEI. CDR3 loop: CASKNTGTGNTEAFF. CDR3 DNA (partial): TGTGCCAGCAAGAACACCGGGACAGGGAACACTGAA.

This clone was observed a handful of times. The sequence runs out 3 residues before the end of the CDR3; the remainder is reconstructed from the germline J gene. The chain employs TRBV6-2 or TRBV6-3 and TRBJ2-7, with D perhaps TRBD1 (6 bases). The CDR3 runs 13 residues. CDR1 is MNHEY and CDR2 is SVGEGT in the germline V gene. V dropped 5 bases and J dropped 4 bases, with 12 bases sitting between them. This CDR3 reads CASSRDNRYEQYF. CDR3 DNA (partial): TGTGCCAGCAGTAGGGACAATCGGTACGAG.

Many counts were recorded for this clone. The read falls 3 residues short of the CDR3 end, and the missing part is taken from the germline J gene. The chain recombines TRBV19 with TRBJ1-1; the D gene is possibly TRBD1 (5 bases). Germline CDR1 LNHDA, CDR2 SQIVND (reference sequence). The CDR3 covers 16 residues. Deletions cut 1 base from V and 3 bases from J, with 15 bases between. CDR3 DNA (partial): TGTGCCAGTAGTATAGTTCGTGGCAGGGTTCACACTGAA. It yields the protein CASSIVRGRVHTE. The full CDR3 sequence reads CASSIVRGRVHTEAFF.

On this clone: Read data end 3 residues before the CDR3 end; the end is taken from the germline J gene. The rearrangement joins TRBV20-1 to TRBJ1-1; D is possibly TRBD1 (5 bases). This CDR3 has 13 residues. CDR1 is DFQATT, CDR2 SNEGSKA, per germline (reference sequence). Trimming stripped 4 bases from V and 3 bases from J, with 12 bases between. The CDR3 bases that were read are TGCAGTGCTACAGGGTACGAGGACACTGAA. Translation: CSATGYEDTE. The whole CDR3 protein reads CSATGYEDTEAFF.

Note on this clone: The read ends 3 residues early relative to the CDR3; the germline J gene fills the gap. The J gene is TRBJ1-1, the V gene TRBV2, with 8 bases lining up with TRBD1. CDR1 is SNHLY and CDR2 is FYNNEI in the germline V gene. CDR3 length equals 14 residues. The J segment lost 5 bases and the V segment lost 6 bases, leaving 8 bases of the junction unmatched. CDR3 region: CASRGDRGVTEAFF. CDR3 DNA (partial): TGTGCCAGCAGGGGTGACAGGGGAGTTACTGAA.

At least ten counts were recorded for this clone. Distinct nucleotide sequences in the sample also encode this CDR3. The sequenced part of the CDR3 DNA is TGCGCCAGCAGCTTGGGTTCCGGGACTAGCGGGCCCTACGAG. As protein: CASSLGSGTSGPYE. The CDR3 in full is CASSLGSGTSGPYEQYF. This chain uses TRBV5-1 with TRBJ2-7, with TRBD2 matching 12 bases. The read terminates 3 residues ahead of where the CDR3 ends, so the germline J gene completes it. The CDR3 is 17 amino acids. Trimming removed 0 bases from V and 2 bases from J; junction bases left unmatched: 6. CDR1 is SGHRS, CDR2 YFSETQ, per germline.

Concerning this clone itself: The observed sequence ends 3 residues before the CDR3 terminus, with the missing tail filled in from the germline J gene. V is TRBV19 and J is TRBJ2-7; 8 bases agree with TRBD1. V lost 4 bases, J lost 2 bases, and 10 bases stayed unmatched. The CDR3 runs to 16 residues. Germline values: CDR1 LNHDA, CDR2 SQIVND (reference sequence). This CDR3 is CASSSLGRGPTYEQYF. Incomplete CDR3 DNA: TGTGCCAGTAGTAGTCTAGGCAGGGGGCCAACCTACGAG.

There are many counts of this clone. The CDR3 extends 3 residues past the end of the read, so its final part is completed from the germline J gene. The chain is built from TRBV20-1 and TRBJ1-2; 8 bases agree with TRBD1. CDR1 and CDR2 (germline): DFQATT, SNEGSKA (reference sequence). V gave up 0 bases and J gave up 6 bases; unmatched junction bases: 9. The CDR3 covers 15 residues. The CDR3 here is CSARDRTGRTNGYTF. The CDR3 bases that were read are TGCAGTGCTAGAGATAGGACAGGGAGAACTAATGGC.

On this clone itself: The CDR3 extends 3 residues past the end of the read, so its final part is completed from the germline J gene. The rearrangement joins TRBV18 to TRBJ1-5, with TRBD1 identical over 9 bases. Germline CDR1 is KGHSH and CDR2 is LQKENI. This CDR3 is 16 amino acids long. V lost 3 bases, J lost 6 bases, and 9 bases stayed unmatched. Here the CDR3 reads CASSPTQGALSQPQHF. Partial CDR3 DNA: TGTGCCAGCTCACCGACACAGGGGGCGCTAAGTCAGCCC.

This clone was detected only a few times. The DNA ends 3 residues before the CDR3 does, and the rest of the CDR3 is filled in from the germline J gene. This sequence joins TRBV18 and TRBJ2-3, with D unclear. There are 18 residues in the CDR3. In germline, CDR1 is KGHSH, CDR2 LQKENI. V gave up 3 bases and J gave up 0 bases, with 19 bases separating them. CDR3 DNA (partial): TGTGCCAGCTCACCCCCGTCCGTTTTGGGCAGAAGCACAGATACG. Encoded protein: CASSPPSVLGRSTDT. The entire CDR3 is CASSPPSVLGRSTDTQYF. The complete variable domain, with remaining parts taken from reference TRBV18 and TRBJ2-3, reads NAGVMQNPRHLVRRRGQEARLRCSPMKGHSHVYWYRQLPEEGLKFMVYLQKENIIDESGMPKERFSAEFPKEGPSILRIQQVVRGDSAAYFCASSPPSVLGRSTDTQYFGPGTRLTVL.

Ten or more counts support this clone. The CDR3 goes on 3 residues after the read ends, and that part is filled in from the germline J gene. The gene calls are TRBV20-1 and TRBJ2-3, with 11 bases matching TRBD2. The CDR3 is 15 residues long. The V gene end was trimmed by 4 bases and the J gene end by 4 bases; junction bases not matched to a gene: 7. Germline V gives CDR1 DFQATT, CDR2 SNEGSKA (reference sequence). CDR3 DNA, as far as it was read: TGCAGTGCTACCACTAGCGGGAGTGTCGCAGATACG. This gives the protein CSATTSGSVADT. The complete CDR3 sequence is CSATTSGSVADTQYF.

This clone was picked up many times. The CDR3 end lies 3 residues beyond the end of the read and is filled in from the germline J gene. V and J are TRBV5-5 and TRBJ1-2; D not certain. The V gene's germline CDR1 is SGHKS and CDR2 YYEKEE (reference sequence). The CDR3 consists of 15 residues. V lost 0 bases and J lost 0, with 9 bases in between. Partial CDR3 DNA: TGTGCCAGCAGCTTGGCAATGACAACTAACTATGGC. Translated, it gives CASSLAMTTNYG. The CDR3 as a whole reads CASSLAMTTNYGYTF.

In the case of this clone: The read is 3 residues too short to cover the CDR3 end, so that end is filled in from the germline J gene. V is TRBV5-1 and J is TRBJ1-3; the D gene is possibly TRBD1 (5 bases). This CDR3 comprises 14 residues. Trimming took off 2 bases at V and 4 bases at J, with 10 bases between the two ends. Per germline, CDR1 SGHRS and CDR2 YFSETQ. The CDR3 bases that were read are TGCGCCAGCAGCTTCGAGGGGCCCGGAAACACC. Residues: CASSFEGPGNT. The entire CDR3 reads CASSFEGPGNTIYF.

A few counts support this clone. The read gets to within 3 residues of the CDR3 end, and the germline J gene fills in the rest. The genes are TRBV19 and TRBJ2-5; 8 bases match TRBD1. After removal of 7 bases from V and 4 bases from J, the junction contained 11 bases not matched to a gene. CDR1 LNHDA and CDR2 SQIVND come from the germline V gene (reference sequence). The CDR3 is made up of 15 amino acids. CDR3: CASTIGQGRRETQYF. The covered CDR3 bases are TGTGCCAGTACTATCGGACAGGGTCGGAGAGAGACC. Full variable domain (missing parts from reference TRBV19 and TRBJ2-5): DGGITQSPKYLFRKEGQNVTLSCEQNLNHDAMYWYRQDPGQGLRLIYYSQIVNDFQKGDIAEGYSVSREKKESFPLTVTSAQKNPTAFYLCASTIGQGRRETQYFGPGTRLLVL.

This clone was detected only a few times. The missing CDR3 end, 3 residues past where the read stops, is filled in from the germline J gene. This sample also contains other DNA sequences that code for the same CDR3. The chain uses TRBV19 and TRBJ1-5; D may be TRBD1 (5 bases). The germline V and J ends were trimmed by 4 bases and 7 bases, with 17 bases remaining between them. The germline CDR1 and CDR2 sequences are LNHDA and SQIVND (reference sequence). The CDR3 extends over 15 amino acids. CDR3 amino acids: CASSKPQGTPQPQHF. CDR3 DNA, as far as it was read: TGTGCCAGTAGTAAACCCCAGGGAACGCCGCAGCCC. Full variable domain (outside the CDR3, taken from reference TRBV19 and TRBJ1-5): DGGITQSPKYLFRKEGQNVTLSCEQNLNHDAMYWYRQDPGQGLRLIYYSQIVNDFQKGDIAEGYSVSREKKESFPLTVTSAQKNPTAFYLCASSKPQGTPQPQHFGDGTRLSIL.

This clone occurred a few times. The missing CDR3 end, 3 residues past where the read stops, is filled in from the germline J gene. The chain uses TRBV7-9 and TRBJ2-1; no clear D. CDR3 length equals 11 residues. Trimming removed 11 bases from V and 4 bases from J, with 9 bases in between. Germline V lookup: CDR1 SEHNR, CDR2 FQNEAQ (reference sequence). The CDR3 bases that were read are TGTGCCGCCACCGGTTACAATGAG. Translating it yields CAATGYNE. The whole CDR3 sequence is CAATGYNEQFF.

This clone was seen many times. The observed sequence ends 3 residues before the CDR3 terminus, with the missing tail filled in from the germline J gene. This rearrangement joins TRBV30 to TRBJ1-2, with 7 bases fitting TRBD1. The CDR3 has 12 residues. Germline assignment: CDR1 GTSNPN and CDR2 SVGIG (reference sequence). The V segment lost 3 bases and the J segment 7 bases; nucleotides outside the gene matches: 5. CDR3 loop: CAWSFNRGGYTF. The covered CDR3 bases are TGTGCCTGGAGCTTTAACAGGGGTGGC.

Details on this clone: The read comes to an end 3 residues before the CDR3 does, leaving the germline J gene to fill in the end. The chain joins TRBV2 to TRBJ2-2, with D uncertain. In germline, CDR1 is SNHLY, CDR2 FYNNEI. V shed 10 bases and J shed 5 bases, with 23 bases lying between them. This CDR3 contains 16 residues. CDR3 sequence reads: CATMSSTQIQTGELFF. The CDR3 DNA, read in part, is TGTGCCACCATGTCTTCTACACAGATTCAAACCGGGGAG.

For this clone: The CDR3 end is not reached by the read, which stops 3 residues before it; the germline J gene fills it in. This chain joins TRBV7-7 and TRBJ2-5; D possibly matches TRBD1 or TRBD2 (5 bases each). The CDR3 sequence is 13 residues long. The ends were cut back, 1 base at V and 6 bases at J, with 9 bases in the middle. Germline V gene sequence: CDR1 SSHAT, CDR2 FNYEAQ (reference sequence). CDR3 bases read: TGTGCCAGCAGCTTAGGAGGGGCTAAGACC. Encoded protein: CASSLGGAKT. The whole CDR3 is CASSLGGAKTQYF.

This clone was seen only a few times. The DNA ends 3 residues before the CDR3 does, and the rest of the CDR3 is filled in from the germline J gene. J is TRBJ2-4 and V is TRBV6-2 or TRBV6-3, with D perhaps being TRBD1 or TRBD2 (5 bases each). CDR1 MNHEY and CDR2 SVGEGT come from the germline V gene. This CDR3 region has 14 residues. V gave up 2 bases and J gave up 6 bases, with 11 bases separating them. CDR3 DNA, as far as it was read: TGTGCCAGCAGTTACATGGAGAGGGGAAACATT. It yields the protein CASSYMERGNI. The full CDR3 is CASSYMERGNIQYF.

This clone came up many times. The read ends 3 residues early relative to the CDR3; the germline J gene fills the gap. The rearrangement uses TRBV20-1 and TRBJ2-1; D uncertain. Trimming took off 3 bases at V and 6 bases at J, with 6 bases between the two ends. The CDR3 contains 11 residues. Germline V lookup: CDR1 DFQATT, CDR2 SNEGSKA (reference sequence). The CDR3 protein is CSASSVNEQFF. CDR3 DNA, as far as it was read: TGCAGTGCTAGTTCTGTCAATGAG.

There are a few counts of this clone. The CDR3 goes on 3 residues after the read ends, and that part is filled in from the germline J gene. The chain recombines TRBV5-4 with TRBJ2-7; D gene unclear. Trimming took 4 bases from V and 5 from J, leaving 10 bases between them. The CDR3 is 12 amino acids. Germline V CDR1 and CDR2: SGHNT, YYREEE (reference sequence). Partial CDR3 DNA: TGTGCCAGCAGCCTACTATTGGACGAG. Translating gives CASSLLLDE. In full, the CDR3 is CASSLLLDEQYF.

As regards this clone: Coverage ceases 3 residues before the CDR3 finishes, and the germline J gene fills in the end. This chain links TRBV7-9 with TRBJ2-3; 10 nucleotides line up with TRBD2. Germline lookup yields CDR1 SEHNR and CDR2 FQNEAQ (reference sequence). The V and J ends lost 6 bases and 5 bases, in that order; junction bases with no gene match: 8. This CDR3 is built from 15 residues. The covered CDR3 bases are TGTGCCAGCAGTACACTAGCGGGATACGGAGATACG. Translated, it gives CASSTLAGYGDT. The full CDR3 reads CASSTLAGYGDTQYF.

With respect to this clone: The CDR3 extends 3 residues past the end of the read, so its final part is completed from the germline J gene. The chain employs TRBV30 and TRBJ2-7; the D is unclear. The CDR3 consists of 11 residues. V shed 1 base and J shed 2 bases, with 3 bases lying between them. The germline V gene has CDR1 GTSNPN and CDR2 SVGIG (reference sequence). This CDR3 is CAWSGAYEQYF. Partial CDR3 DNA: TGTGCCTGGAGTGGCGCCTACGAG.

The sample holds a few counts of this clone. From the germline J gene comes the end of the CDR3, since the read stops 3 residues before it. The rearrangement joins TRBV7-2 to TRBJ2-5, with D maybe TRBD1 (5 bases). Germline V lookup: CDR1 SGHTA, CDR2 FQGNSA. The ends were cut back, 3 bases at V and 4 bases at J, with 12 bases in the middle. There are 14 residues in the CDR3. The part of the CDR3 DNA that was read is TGTGCCAGCAGCTTTGGCCAGGGTGGAGAGACC. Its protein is CASSFGQGGET. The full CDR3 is CASSFGQGGETQYF.

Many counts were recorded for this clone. CDR3 DNA, as far as it was read: TGTGCCAGTAGTACCCCGACAGGGATCGGCTCACCC. This codes for CASSTPTGIGSP. The CDR3, in full, reads CASSTPTGIGSPLHF. The gene calls are TRBV19 and TRBJ1-6; 7 positions agree with TRBD1. With the read ending 3 residues before the CDR3 end, the germline J gene is used to fill in that end. Trimming took 4 bases from V and 10 from J; bases not matched to a gene: 10. This CDR3 region has 15 residues. Germline values: CDR1 LNHDA, CDR2 SQIVND (reference sequence).

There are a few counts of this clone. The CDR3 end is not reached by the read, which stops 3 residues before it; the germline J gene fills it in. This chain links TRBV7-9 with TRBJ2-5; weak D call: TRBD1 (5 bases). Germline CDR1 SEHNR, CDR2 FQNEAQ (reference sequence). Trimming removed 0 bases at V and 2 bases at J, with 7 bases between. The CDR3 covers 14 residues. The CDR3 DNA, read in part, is TGTGCCAGCAGCTTAGCGCAGGGTCAAGAGACC. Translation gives CASSLAQGQET. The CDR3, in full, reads CASSLAQGQETQYF.

Partial CDR3 DNA: TGTGCCAGCAGCCCCGACAGTGGACAAGAGACC. Residues: CASSPDSGQET. The CDR3 as a whole reads CASSPDSGQETQYF. The chain combines TRBV11-3 with TRBJ2-5, with TRBD1 as a possible D gene (5 bases). The read terminates 3 residues before the CDR3 end, so the remaining end is supplied by the germline J gene. The V gene's germline CDR1 is SGHNT and CDR2 YENEEA. CDR3 length: 14 amino acids. Trimming removed 5 bases at V and 2 bases at J, with 12 bases between.

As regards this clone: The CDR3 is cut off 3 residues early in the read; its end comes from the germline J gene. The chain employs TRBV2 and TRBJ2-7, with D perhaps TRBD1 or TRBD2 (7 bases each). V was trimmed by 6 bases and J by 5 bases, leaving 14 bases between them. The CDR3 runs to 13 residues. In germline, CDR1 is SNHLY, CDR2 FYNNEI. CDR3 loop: CASRRGGGDEQYF. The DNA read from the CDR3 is TGTGCCAGCAGGCGGGGAGGGGGCGACGAG.